The 12 T cell receptor beta chains presented below share a single source sample, sequenced in a study of cytomegalovirus exposure and HLA in healthy donors. The protocol was immunoSEQ multiplex PCR, while the TCRdb copy is restricted to in-frame clones and leaves out a portion. The sample has 250,000 to 300,000 clones, 80% to 90% seen once. Sequencing used PBMCs. The receptors were sampled from a woman aged 18-35 years in good health and CMV-seronegative.

This chain links TRBV11-2 with TRBJ2-7; 8 bases are shared with TRBD2. With 5 bases clipped from V and 7 bases from J, the junction kept 13 bases outside the gene matches. CDR3 length: 15 residues. CDR1 SGHAT and CDR2 FQNNGV come from the germline V gene. The CDR3 loop is CASSQPSGGRREQYF. In nucleotides, the CDR3 is TGTGCCAGCAGCCAGCCTTCGGGGGGGCGGAGGGAGCAGTACTTC.

In this sample, this clone turned up once. The chain is built from TRBV27 and TRBJ2-3, with TRBD2 matching 13 bases. CDR3 length: 16 amino acids. CDR1 and CDR2 from the germline V gene are MNHEY and SMNVEV (reference sequence). Trimming cost V 6 bases and J 7 bases; bases outside gene matches: 10. The CDR3 is CASSLTSGGYWHTQYF. In DNA form, the CDR3 reads TGTGCCAGCAGCCTGACTAGCGGGGGGTACTGGCATACGCAGTATTTT.

J is TRBJ2-7 and V is TRBV14; D is perhaps TRBD1 (5 bases). Germline V CDR1 and CDR2: SGHDN, FVKESK. There are 13 residues in the CDR3. V was pared by 1 base and J by 11 bases, with 15 bases between. In DNA, the CDR3 is TGTGCCAGCAGCCAAGCTGGAGACGCCAGGGAGTACTTC. Residues: CASSQAGDAREYF.

The chain links TRBV5-6 to TRBJ1-5; 8 nucleotides match TRBD1. Unmatched junction bases numbered 10, after V lost 2 bases and J lost 6 bases. The CDR3 consists of 16 residues. Per the germline V gene, CDR1 is SGHDT and CDR2 is YYEEEE. The CDR3 reads CASSFPRQGQAQPQHF. The CDR3 DNA sequence: TGTGCCAGCAGCTTTCCCCGACAGGGGCAGGCTCAGCCCCAGCATTTT.

The chain links TRBV6-6 to TRBJ1-2, with D tentatively TRBD1 (5 bases). V gave up 2 bases and J gave up 0 bases, with 7 bases separating them. The CDR3 is 14 residues long. The germline V gene has CDR1 MNHNY and CDR2 SVGAGI (reference sequence). CDR3 sequence reads: CASSYGGSNYGYTF. Here the CDR3 DNA reads TGTGCCAGCAGTTACGGGGGGTCTAACTATGGCTACACCTTC.

This chain links TRBV4-1 with TRBJ2-7; D is perhaps TRBD1 (5 bases). The CDR3 has 15 residues. Germline CDR1 MGHRA, CDR2 YSYEKL. V shed 1 base and J shed 4 bases, with 14 bases lying between them. The CDR3 region is CASSQGRQGIYEQYF. In DNA form, the CDR3 reads TGCGCCAGCAGCCAAGGTCGCCAGGGAATATACGAGCAGTACTTC.

The CDR3 coding sequence is TGTGCCTGGCTCCTGGGACAGGGGGCATTCGGTGAAGCTTTCTTT. This sequence encodes CAWLLGQGAFGEAFF. V gene TRBV30 combines with J gene TRBJ1-1; 12 bases line up with TRBD1. Looked up from germline, CDR1 is GTSNPN and CDR2 is SVGIG (reference sequence). This CDR3 region has 15 residues. V gave up 5 bases and J gave up 7 bases; unmatched junction bases: 11.

Turning to this clone: Other nucleotide sequences in the sample specify the same CDR3. This chain links TRBV7-8 with TRBJ1-1, with TRBD1 identical over 7 bases. Germline V gives CDR1 SGHVS, CDR2 FQNEAQ. CDR3 length: 15 amino acids. V lost 5 bases and J lost 0; bases outside the gene matches: 6. The CDR3 bases are TGTGCCAGCAGCCCGCGACAGGGTATGAACACTGAAGCTTTCTTT. Amino acid sequence: CASSPRQGMNTEAFF.

This sequence joins TRBV10-3 and TRBJ1-2; possibly TRBD1 for D (6 bases). V lost 8 bases and J 4 bases, leaving 17 bases between the germline ends. From germline, CDR1 is ENHRY and CDR2 SYGVKD. The CDR3 spans 14 residues. For the CDR3, the DNA is TGTGCCATCTCTTCCGCAGGGGCTGGCTATGGCTACACCTTC. This translates into CAISSAGAGYGYTF.

This clone came up a few times. V and J are TRBV6-1 and TRBJ1-2; 7 nucleotides align to TRBD1. Germline V gives CDR1 MNHNS, CDR2 SASEGT. Germline trimming cut 7 bases from V and 8 bases from J; bases unmatched to any gene: 13. The CDR3 consists of 14 residues. The CDR3 DNA reads as TGTGCCAGCACTATAGGGGGACAGACAAAGGGCTACACCTTC. Residues: CASTIGGQTKGYTF.

The rearrangement uses TRBV27 and TRBJ2-2; D gene ambiguous. The CDR3 spans 15 residues. Trimming pared 6 bases from V and 3 bases from J, leaving 14 bases between. Germline V gives CDR1 MNHEY, CDR2 SMNVEV (reference sequence). CDR3 in amino acids: CASSAIAYDTGELFF. The CDR3 nucleotides read TGTGCCAGCAGCGCAATAGCATACGACACCGGGGAGCTGTTTTTT.

The chain recombines TRBV28 with TRBJ1-5; maybe TRBD1 (5 bases). This CDR3 has 16 amino acids. Trimming stripped 2 bases from V and 5 bases from J, with 16 bases between. Germline V lookup: CDR1 MDHEN, CDR2 SYDVKM. The DNA for the CDR3 is TGTGCCAGCAGTTTAGGATCAGGGATCGCCTATCAGCCCCAGCATTTT. It yields the protein CASSLGSGIAYQPQHF.